This TCR beta chain stems from a study of T cell changes during pregnancy in multiple sclerosis. Some clones are missing from TCRdb's copy, which holds only in-frame ones; the method was immunoSEQ multiplex PCR. The sample has some 54,000 clones, 90% to 95% seen once; the top ten hold around 1.7%. The CDR3 has 19 amino acids. From germline, CDR1 is SGHTS and CDR2 YDEGEE. Sequencing used peripheral blood, obtained after pregnancy. This chain links TRBV5-8 with TRBJ2-5; no definite D call. The DNA end is more similar to TRBJ2-7, so the J call may be wrong. This TCR was sampled from a female donor with multiple sclerosis, enrolled in a pregnancy study. CDR3 sequence (DNA): TGTGCCAGCAGCTCGGAGTGGAAAGACGAATCACTCCAGCCTTACGAGCAGTACTTC. It codes for CASSSEWKDESLQPYEQYF.